This T cell receptor (beta chain) was identified during a study of tumor-infiltrating lymphocytes in primary liver carcinoma. Co-extraction of RNA and DNA was performed on about 18-30 mg of unsorted bulk tissue. For each tumor, five separate regions were sampled. This clonotype was counted a few times. A constant-region primer primed TCR beta cDNA synthesis from 450 to 550 ng of total RNA. Employing slightly modified ARM-PCR, three nested multiplex PCR rounds were run, and these gave rise to the TCR beta libraries. Use of TRBV1-TRBV30 forward primers with a C-beta reverse primer characterized the first two PCR rounds, which lasted roughly 9 cycles each. MiXCR, applied by TCRdb to the multiplex PCR reads, yields one record per CDR3 protein. This table has about 43,000 distinct CDR3 sequences, approximately 70% appearing once. The CDR3 covers 13 residues.

Sequences were obtained from liver tumor tissue from sampling region 2. Subset meaning: tumor region T2, inferior pole. The chain recombines TRBV12-3 or TRBV12-4 with TRBJ1-2, with 7 bases matching TRBD1. This sequence was found in a man in his forties with primary liver carcinoma and hepatitis B virus infection. CDR3 bases: TGTCTCAGCACCTTGAGGGGGCCAGGGGGTCACACCTTC. Translation: CLSTLRGPGGHTF.